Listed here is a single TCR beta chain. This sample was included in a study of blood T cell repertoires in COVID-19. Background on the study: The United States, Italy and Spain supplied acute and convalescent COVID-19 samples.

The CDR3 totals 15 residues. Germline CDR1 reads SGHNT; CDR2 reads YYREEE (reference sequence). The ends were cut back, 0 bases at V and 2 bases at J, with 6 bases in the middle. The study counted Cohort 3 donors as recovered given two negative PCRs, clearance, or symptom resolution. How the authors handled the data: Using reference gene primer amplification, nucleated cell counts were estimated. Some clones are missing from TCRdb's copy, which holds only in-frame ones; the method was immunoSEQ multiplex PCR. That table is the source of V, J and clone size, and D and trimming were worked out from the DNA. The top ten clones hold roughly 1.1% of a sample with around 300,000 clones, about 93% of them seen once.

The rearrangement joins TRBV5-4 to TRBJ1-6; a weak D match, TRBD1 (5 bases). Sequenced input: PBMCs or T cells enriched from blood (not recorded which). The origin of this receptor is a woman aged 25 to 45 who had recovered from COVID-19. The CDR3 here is CASSLGGPYNSPLHF. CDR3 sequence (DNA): TGTGCCAGCAGCTTGGGGGGCCCCTATAATTCACCCCTCCACTTT.